This is a list of T cell receptor beta chains from one sample in a study of monozygotic twins with cystic fibrosis. The data were produced by immunoSEQ multiplex PCR, yet TCRdb's version contains in-frame clones alone and is incomplete. The repertoire includes tens of thousands of clones, less than 95% of them detected once, and 0.25% to 0.35% sits in the top ten. Sequenced sample: blood. These receptors were taken from a girl aged 2 to 10 with cystic fibrosis. Both conserved end residues are part of each CDR3. The D gene is left open where the match is weak. Rows may omit the clone size; those that give it use once, few, many or a size class.

d_call: -; clone_size: -; v_call: TRBV29-1; j_call: TRBJ2-5; cdr3_nt: TGCAGCGCCGCCCCAGACACCGACCGGGAGACCCAGTACTTC; cdr3_aa: CSAAPDTDRETQYF
d_call: -; clone_size: few; v_call: TRBV9; j_call: TRBJ1-1; cdr3_nt: TGTGCCAGCAGCGTAGCGGGACGGAACACTGAAGCTTTCTTT; cdr3_aa: CASSVAGRNTEAFF
d_call: TRBD1; clone_size: -; v_call: TRBV29-1; j_call: TRBJ1-2; cdr3_nt: TGCAGCGTTGTGCGGACAGGCCCTAACTATGGCTACACCTTC; cdr3_aa: CSVVRTGPNYGYTF
d_call: -; clone_size: -; v_call: TRBV6-5; j_call: TRBJ1-6; cdr3_nt: TGTGCCAGCAGTTATGAGCCCGATTCACCCCTCCACTTT; cdr3_aa: CASSYEPDSPLHF
d_call: -; clone_size: -; v_call: TRBV7-2; j_call: TRBJ2-5; cdr3_nt: TGTGCCAGCAGCTTAGTTAGCGGACTCCAAGAGACCCAGTACTTC; cdr3_aa: CASSLVSGLQETQYF
d_call: -; clone_size: -; v_call: TRBV29-1; j_call: TRBJ1-1; cdr3_nt: TGCAGCGTTGTAAGGGAGGGTCTTAATGGTGAAGCTTTCTTT; cdr3_aa: CSVVREGLNGEAFF
d_call: -; clone_size: -; v_call: TRBV27; j_call: TRBJ2-3; cdr3_nt: TGTGCCACCTCCCGCTTGAGGGGTGATACAGATACGCAGTATTTT; cdr3_aa: CATSRLRGDTDTQYF
d_call: -; clone_size: -; v_call: TRBV9; j_call: TRBJ1-2; cdr3_nt: TGTGCCAGCAGCGTCGGGCCAATTGCTAACTATGGCTACACCTTC; cdr3_aa: CASSVGPIANYGYTF
d_call: TRBD1; clone_size: -; v_call: TRBV2; j_call: TRBJ1-2; cdr3_nt: TGTGCCAGCAGTGAGGGGACAGGGGTGTTTATGAACACCTTC; cdr3_aa: CASSEGTGVFMNTF
d_call: TRBD2; clone_size: -; v_call: TRBV2; j_call: TRBJ2-2; cdr3_nt: TGTGCCAGCAGTCCCGGGACTAGCGGGATCGGCGGGGAGCTGTTTTTT; cdr3_aa: CASSPGTSGIGGELFF
d_call: -; clone_size: -; v_call: TRBV30; j_call: TRBJ2-2; cdr3_nt: TGTGCCTGGAGTAAGGGGGGGCGGAACACCGGGGAGCTGTTTTTT; cdr3_aa: CAWSKGGRNTGELFF
d_call: -; clone_size: -; v_call: TRBV18; j_call: TRBJ1-1; cdr3_nt: TGTGCCAGCTCACCAACCAGCGATACTGAAGCTTTCTTT; cdr3_aa: CASSPTSDTEAFF
d_call: TRBD1; clone_size: -; v_call: TRBV6-5; j_call: TRBJ1-1; cdr3_nt: TGTGCCAGCAGTCCCGGGACAGGGGCGGCCACTGAAGCTTTCTTT; cdr3_aa: CASSPGTGAATEAFF
d_call: -; clone_size: -; v_call: TRBV6-5; j_call: TRBJ1-1; cdr3_nt: TGTGCCAGCGTACGAGGGACTGAAGCTTTCTTT; cdr3_aa: CASVRGTEAFF
d_call: -; clone_size: -; v_call: TRBV7-8; j_call: TRBJ2-7; cdr3_nt: TGTGCCAGCAGCTTATTGGGGGCTGTGGGCGAGCAGTACTTC; cdr3_aa: CASSLLGAVGEQYF
d_call: -; clone_size: -; v_call: TRBV4-3; j_call: TRBJ1-1; cdr3_nt: TGCGCCAGCAGCCAAGATGGGAAGCCATGGAACACTGAAGCTTTCTTT; cdr3_aa: CASSQDGKPWNTEAFF
d_call: -; clone_size: -; v_call: TRBV6-5; j_call: TRBJ1-3; cdr3_nt: TGTGCCAGCAGTGCCTCGGGGAACGGAAACACCATATATTTT; cdr3_aa: CASSASGNGNTIYF
d_call: -; clone_size: few; v_call: TRBV12-5; j_call: TRBJ2-7; cdr3_nt: TGTGCTAGTGGGTCAACCGGGGGCTACGAGCAGTACTTC; cdr3_aa: CASGSTGGYEQYF
d_call: -; clone_size: -; v_call: TRBV18; j_call: TRBJ1-1; cdr3_nt: TGTGCCAGCTCACCAGGCGGGAGTCCTGAAGCTTTCTTT; cdr3_aa: CASSPGGSPEAFF